A selection of T cell receptor beta chains follows, all from one sample in a study of shared clonotypes between healthy human individuals. Some clones are missing from TCRdb's copy, which holds only in-frame ones; the method was immunoSEQ multiplex PCR. The sample consists of some 1,600,000 clones, around 98% of them appearing once. The sample taken for sequencing was naive CD4+ T cells sorted from blood. All receptors derive from a man aged 30-40 years in good health. Both conserved end residues are part of each CDR3. The order of the fields is V gene, J gene, CDR3 protein.

V: TRBV7-2; J: TRBJ2-7; CDR3: CASSPGGRSLGVQYF
V: TRBV18; J: TRBJ2-5; CDR3: CASSPGQETQYF
V: TRBV5-5; J: TRBJ2-7; CDR3: CASSNLLGSSGSSYEQYF
V: TRBV5-4; J: TRBJ2-1; CDR3: CASSLAGRTYNEQFF
V: TRBV6-5; J: TRBJ2-7; CDR3: CASGPPGREGRQYF
V: TRBV29-1; J: TRBJ2-5; CDR3: CSVSLAGPPAETQYF
V: TRBV9; J: TRBJ2-1; CDR3: CASSFRTSGLNNEQFF
V: TRBV11-2; J: TRBJ2-1; CDR3: CASSLARTSGSISDEQFF
V: TRBV5-5; J: TRBJ1-2; CDR3: CASSLQSYYGYTF
V: TRBV7-6; J: TRBJ2-7; CDR3: CASSLDRGYEQYF
V: TRBV18; J: TRBJ2-4; CDR3: CASSPNRGDIQYF
V: TRBV10-3; J: TRBJ2-7; CDR3: CATMGTAQLYEQYF
V: TRBV4-1; J: TRBJ2-7; CDR3: CASSPGTSGLHPGQQYF
V: TRBV11-2; J: TRBJ2-4; CDR3: CASSSRAQNIQYF
V: TRBV30; J: TRBJ1-1; CDR3: CAGTGHTEAFF
V: TRBV4-1; J: TRBJ2-5; CDR3: CASSSGTGLRETQYF
V: TRBV5-1; J: TRBJ1-2; CDR3: CASRTGQGYGYTF
V: TRBV9; J: TRBJ2-7; CDR3: CASSVAGQSYEQYF
V: TRBV29-1; J: TRBJ2-7; CDR3: CSVAAAGRGGEQYF
V: TRBV7-6; J: TRBJ1-4; CDR3: CASTDLVGTAIRGNEKLFF
V: TRBV27; J: TRBJ1-1; CDR3: CASKRTLNTEAFF
V: TRBV28; J: TRBJ2-1; CDR3: CASRAPSGSYNEQFF
V: TRBV28; J: TRBJ1-4; CDR3: CASSLSLFGNEKLFF
V: TRBV6-5; J: TRBJ2-7; CDR3: CASSYGSPSGSSTPYF
V: TRBV15; J: TRBJ1-1; CDR3: CATSSLGTEAFF
V: TRBV25-1; J: TRBJ2-5; CDR3: CASSEFSQDRYQETQYF